This T cell receptor (beta chain) came from a study of T cells in Graves' hyperthyroidism and ophthalmopathy. This clonotype was observed many times. Its antigen remains unknown. There were TCR beta CDR3 regions amplified from RNA transcripts. Using the HTBI primer set, a first-round RT-PCR was run on the TCR CDR3. Each CDR3 protein gets one entry after TCRdb re-called the multiplex PCR reads with MiXCR. The sample includes fewer than 750,000 distinct CDR3 sequences, around 46% seen only once; the top ten take about 8.3%. Deletions cut 2 bases from V and 0 bases from J, with 7 bases between. This CDR3 region has 14 residues. Germline V gene sequence: CDR1 KGHDR, CDR2 SFDVKD. Recently diagnosed hyperthyroidism of less than 2 months' duration affected patients aged 18 to 65. Diagnoses used clinical symptoms, serum thyroxine and TRAb, thyroid ultrasound and orbital computed tomography. Study results and limitations: It was a median about 7.1 months before onset that the model predicted ophthalmopathy. Among thyroid clonotypes expanded above 0.001, most also appeared in blood.

The rearrangement links TRBV24-1 to TRBJ2-7, with a possible D match to TRBD1 (6 bases). What was sequenced was peripheral blood or thyroid tissue (not recorded which). This sequence originates from a woman aged 18 to 35 with Graves' hyperthyroidism. CDR3 residues: CATSDSRGSYEQYF. The CDR3, as DNA: TGTGCCACCAGTGATTCCAGGGGCTCCTACGAGCAGTACTTC.